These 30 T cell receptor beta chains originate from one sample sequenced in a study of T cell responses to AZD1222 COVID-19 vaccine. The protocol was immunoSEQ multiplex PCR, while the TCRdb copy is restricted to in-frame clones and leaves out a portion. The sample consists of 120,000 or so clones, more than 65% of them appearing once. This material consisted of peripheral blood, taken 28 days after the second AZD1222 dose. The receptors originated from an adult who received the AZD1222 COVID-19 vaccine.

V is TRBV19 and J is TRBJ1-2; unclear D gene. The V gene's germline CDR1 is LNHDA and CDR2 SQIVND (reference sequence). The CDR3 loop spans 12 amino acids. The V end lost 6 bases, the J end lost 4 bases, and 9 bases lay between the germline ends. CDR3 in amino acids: CASSLRVYGYTF. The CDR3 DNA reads TGTGCCAGTAGCCTCCGGGTCTATGGCTACACCTTC.

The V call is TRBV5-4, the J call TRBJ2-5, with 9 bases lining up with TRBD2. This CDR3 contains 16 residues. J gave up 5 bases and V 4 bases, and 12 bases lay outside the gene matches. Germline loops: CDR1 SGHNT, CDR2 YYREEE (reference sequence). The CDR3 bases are TGTGCCAGCAGCCCCGGGGGAGCGGGGGGATGGGAGACCCAGTACTTC. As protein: CASSPGGAGGWETQYF.

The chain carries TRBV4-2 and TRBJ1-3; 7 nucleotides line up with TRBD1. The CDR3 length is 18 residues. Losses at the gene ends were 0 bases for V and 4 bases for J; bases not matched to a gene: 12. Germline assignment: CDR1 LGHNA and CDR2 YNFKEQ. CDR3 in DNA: TGTGCCAGCAGCCAAGATTTGGTCGCGGAGGGACAGGGAAACACCATATATTTT. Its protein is CASSQDLVAEGQGNTIYF.

The CDR3 DNA follows: TGTGCCAGCAGGCCGCAGGAAGGGTATGGCTACACCTTC. Translated: CASRPQEGYGYTF. The chain has TRBV28 and TRBJ1-2; D call uncertain. CDR1 and CDR2 from the germline V gene are MDHEN and SYDVKM. Trimming left V 6 bases short and J 5 bases short, with 13 bases between. The CDR3 has 13 amino acids.

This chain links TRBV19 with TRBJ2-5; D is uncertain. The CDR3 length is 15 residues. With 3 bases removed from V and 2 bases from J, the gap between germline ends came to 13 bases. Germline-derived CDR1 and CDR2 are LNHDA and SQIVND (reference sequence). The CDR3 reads CASSIVTGAQETQYF. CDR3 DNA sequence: TGTGCCAGTAGTATTGTGACGGGCGCACAAGAGACCCAGTACTTC.

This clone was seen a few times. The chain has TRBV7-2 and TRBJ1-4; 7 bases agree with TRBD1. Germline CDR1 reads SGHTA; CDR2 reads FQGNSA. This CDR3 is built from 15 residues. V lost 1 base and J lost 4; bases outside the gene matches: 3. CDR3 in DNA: TGTGCCAGCAGCTTAGGACGACAGGGTAATGAAAAACTGTTTTTT. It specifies CASSLGRQGNEKLFF.

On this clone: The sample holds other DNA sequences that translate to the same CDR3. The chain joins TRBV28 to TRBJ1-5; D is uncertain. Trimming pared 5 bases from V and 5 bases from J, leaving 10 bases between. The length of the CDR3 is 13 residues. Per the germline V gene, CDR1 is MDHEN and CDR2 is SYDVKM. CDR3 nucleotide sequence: TGTGCCAGCAGTCCTCAGGTGTATCAGCCCCAGCATTTT. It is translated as CASSPQVYQPQHF.

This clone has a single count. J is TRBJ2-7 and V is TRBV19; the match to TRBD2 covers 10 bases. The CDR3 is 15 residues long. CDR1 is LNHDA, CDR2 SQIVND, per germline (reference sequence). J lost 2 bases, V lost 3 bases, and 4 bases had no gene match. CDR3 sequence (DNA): TGTGCCAGTAGTATCTTAGCGGGGGGCACCTACGAGCAGTACTTC. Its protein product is CASSILAGGTYEQYF.

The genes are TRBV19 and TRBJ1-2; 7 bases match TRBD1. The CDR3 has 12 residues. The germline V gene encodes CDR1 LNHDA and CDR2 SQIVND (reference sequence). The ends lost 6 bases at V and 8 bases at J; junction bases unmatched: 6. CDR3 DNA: TGTGCCAGTAGAAGGACAGGAGCGGGCTACACCTTC. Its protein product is CASRRTGAGYTF.

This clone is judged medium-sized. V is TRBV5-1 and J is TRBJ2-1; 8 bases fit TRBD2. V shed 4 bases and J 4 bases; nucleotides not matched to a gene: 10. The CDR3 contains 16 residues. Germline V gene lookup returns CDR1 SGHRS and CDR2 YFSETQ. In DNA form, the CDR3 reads TGCGCCAGCAGCCCCCGGGGGGGGGACACATACAATGAGCAGTTCTTC. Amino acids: CASSPRGGDTYNEQFF.

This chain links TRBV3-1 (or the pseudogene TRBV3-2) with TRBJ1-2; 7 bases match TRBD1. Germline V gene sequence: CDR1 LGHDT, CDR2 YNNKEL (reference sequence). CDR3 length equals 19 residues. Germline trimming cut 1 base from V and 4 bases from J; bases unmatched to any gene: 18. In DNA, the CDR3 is TGTGCCAGCAGCCAAGTTGGCGGGGGTAAATCGACAGGGACCTATGGCTACACCTTC. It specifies CASSQVGGGKSTGTYGYTF.

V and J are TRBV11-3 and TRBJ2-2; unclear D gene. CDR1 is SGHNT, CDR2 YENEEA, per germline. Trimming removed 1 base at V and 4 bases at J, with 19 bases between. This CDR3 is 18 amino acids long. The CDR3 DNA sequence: TGTGCCAGCAGCTTAGGACCCCAAGGTGGGTCGAGCACCGGGGAGCTGTTTTTT. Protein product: CASSLGPQGGSSTGELFF.

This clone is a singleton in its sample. DNA for the CDR3: TGTGCCAGCAGCCCCCTGGGGAGGGAGCCTTTCTTT. Translated: CASSPLGREPFF. The V call is TRBV5-5, the J call TRBJ1-1; D unclear. V lost 4 bases, J lost 12 bases, and 16 bases lay in between. Germline assignment: CDR1 SGHKS and CDR2 YYEKEE (reference sequence). This CDR3 comprises 12 residues.

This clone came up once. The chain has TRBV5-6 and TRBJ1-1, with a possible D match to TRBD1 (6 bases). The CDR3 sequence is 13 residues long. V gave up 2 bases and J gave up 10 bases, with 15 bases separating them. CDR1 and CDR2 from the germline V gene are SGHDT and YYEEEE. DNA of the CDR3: TGTGCCAGCAGCTTCGGGACACAAACAGGAGCTTTCTTT. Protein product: CASSFGTQTGAFF.

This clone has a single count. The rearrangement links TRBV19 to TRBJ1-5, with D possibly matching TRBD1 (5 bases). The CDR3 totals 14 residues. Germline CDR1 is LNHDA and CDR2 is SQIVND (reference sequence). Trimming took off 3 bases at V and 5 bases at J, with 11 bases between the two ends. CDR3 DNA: TGTGCCAGTAGTATTGGGAAAGGGGATCAGCCCCAGCATTTT. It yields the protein CASSIGKGDQPQHF.

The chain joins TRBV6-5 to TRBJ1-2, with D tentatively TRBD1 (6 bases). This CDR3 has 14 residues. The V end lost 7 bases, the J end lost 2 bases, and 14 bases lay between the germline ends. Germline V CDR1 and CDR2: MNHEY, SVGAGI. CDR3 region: CASTRVGGNYGYTF. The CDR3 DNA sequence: TGTGCCAGCACCCGGGTGGGGGGCAACTATGGCTACACCTTC.

CDR3 protein: CASSFRGSYGNTIYF. CDR3 nucleotide sequence: TGTGCCAGCAGTTTTCGGGGTTCTTATGGAAACACCATATATTTT. The chain recombines TRBV6-5 with TRBJ1-3; D gene uncertain. CDR3 length: 15 residues. Germline CDR1 is MNHEY and CDR2 is SVGAGI. The V end lost 4 bases, the J end lost 3 bases, and 13 bases lay between the germline ends.

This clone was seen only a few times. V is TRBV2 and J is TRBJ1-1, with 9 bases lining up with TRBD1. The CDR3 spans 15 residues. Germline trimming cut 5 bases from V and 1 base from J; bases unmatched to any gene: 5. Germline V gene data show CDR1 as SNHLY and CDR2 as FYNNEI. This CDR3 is CASSTQDRGNTEAFF. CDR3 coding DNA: TGTGCCAGCAGTACACAGGACAGGGGGAACACTGAAGCTTTCTTT.

The CDR3, as DNA: TGTGCCAGCAGTGCACAGGGGTTTGATGGCTACACCTTC. Its translation: CASSAQGFDGYTF. The rearrangement links TRBV2 to TRBJ1-2; 7 bases agree with TRBD1. Germline lookup yields CDR1 SNHLY and CDR2 FYNNEI. The J segment lost 6 bases and the V segment lost 4 bases, leaving 5 bases of the junction unmatched. CDR3 length equals 13 residues.

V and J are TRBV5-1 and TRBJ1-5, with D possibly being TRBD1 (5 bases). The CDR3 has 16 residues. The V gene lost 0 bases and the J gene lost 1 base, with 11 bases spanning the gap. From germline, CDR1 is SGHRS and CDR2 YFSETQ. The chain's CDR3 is CASSLDAGWSNQPQHF. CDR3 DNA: TGCGCCAGCAGCTTGGATGCAGGGTGGAGCAATCAGCCCCAGCATTTT.

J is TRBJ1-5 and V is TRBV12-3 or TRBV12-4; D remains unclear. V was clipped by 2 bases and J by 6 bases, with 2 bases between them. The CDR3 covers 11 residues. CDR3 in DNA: TGTGCCAGCAGTTTACGTCAGCCCCAGCATTTT. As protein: CASSLRQPQHF.

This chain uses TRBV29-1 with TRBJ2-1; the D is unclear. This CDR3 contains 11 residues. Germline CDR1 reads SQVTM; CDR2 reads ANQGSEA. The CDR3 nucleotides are TGCACCTACTACTCCTACAATGAGCAGTTCTTC. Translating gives CTYYSYNEQFF.

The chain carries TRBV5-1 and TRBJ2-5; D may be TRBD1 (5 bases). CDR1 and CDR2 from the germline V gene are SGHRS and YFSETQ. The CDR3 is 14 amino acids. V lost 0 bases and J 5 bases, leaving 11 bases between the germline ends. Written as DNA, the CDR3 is TGCGCCAGCAGCTTGGCGGCAGGGCACGAGACCCAGTACTTC. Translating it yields CASSLAAGHETQYF.

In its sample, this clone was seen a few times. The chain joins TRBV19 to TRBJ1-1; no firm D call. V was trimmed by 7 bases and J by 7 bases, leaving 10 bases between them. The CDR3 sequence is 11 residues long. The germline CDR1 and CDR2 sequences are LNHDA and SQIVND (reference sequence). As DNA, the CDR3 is TGTGCCAGTATCAGGAAGGATGAAGCTTTCTTT. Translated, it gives CASIRKDEAFF.

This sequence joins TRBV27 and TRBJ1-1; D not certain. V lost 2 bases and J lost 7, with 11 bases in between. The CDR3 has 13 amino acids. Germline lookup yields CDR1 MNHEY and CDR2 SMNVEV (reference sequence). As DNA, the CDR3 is TGTGCCAGCAGTTTAGGCATAAGTGGTGAAGCTTTCTTT. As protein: CASSLGISGEAFF.

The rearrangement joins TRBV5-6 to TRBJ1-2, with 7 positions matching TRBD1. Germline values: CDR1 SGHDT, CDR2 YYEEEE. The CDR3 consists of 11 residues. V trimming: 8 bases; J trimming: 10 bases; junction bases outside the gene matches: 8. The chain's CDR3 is CASSRDSLYTF. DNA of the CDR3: TGTGCCAGTAGTAGGGACAGCCTCTACACCTTC.

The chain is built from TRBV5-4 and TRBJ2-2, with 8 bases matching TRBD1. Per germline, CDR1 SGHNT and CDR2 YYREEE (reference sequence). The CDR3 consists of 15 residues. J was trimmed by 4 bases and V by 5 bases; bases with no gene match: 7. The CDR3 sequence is CASRTQGASTGELFF. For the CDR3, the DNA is TGTGCCAGCAGAACCCAGGGGGCGTCCACCGGGGAGCTGTTTTTT.

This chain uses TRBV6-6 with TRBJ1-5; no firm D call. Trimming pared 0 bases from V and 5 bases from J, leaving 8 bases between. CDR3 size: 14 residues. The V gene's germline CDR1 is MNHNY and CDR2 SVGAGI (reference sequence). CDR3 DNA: TGTGCCAGCAGTTACTCGGGTGGGGATCAGCCCCAGCATTTT. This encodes CASSYSGGDQPQHF.

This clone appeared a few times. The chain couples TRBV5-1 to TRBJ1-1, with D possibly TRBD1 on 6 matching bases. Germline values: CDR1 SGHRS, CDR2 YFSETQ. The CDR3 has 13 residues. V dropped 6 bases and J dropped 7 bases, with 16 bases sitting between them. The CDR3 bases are TGCGCCAGCACTTTCTGGGGGCTGGGTGAAGCTTTCTTT. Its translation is CASTFWGLGEAFF.

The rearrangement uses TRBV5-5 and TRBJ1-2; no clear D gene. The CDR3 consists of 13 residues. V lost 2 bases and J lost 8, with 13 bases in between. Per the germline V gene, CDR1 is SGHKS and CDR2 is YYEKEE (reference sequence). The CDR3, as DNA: TGTGCCAGCAGCTTAGTATCGGCGGCAGGCTACACCTTC. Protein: CASSLVSAAGYTF.